This T cell receptor beta chain derives from a study of vaccination and CD4 T cells after COVID-19. Across the study: Two doses of either BNT162b2 or mRNA-1273 vaccine went to participants.

This clonotype was seen a handful of times. The antigen is unknown. Specified treatment: roughly ten-day PBMC culture with coronavirus spike peptide pools or control peptides (ViraFEST assay). The collection of CD4+ T cells from the unexposed donor took place before the COVID-19 pandemic (2011-2018). Before TCRs were sequenced, ViraFEST expanded antigen-specific T cells with peptide pools. With SARS-CoV-2 S/N and four cold-coronavirus spikes, unexposed-donor CD4+ T cells were probed, cells permitting. The assay that was used to sequence DNA from cultured CD4+ T cells was the Oncomine TCR Beta short-read assay. After culture, CD4+ T cells served as the source for genomic DNA extraction. TCRdb recomputed calls from the PCR reads with MiXCR, one row per CDR3 protein. The sample yields some 6,900 distinct CDR3 sequences, approximately 33% seen once. With 0 bases clipped from V and 5 bases from J, the junction kept 2 bases outside the gene matches. The CDR3 is 15 residues long. The germline gives CDR1 SGHTA, CDR2 FQGNSA.

Specimen: CD4+ T cells from blood, cultured in vitro. The clonotype originates from a human donor in good health. The chain links TRBV7-2 to TRBJ1-1; 11 nucleotides agree with TRBD1. The CDR3 spells CASSLAGTGGTEAFF. The CDR3 DNA is TGTGCCAGCAGCTTAGCCGGGACAGGGGGGACTGAAGCTTTCTTT.